Each of the 18 T cell receptor beta chains below was sequenced from the same sample in a study of tumor-infiltrating lymphocytes in primary liver carcinoma. Production of TCR beta cDNA used around 500 ng total RNA together with a constant-region primer. Construction of TCR beta libraries relied on three successive nested multiplex PCR rounds employing slightly modified ARM-PCR. Primers for the first two PCR rounds were TRBV1-TRBV30 forward primers and a C-beta reverse primer (about 9 cycles per round). TCRdb processed the multiplex PCR reads anew with MiXCR; each CDR3 protein has one entry. This repertoire shows 40,000 to 60,000 distinct CDR3 sequences, over 65% found once; its top ten account for more than 25%. It was from approximately 20-30 mg of unsorted bulk tissue that RNA and DNA were co-extracted. Material: liver tumor tissue from sampling region 3. Stated subset: tumor region T3, left-lateral pole. Every receptor here comes from a man aged 40-49 years with primary liver carcinoma and hepatitis B virus infection.

This chain uses TRBV5-4 with TRBJ1-1; no definite D call. Germline CDR1 and CDR2: SGHNT and YYREEE (reference sequence). The CDR3 is 13 residues long. Trimming removed 3 bases from V and 5 bases from J, with 11 bases in between. This CDR3 is CASSSQGRTEAFF. CDR3 in DNA: TGTGCCAGCAGCTCCCAAGGCCGTACTGAAGCTTTCTTT. Based on the CDR3 plus reference TRBV5-4 and TRBJ1-1, the full variable domain is ETGVTQSPTHLIKTRGQQVTLRCSSQSGHNTVSWYQQALGQGPQFIFQYYREEENGRGNFPPRFSGLQFPNYSSELNVNALELDDSALYLCASSSQGRTEAFFGQGTRLTVV.

There are many counts of this clonotype. This chain joins TRBV28 and TRBJ2-5, with TRBD2 identical over 9 bases. The trim removed 3 bases at V and 2 bases at J, leaving 7 bases unmatched. In germline, CDR1 is MDHEN, CDR2 SYDVKM. This CDR3 contains 16 residues. The CDR3 protein is CASSFRSGRLQETQYF. In DNA, the CDR3 is TGTGCCAGCAGTTTTCGCAGCGGGAGGCTGCAAGAGACCCAGTACTTC.

Details on this clonotype: The conserved closing phenylalanine or tryptophan is absent in this CDR3, likely reflecting a read error. The V call is TRBV12-3 or TRBV12-4, the J call TRBJ1-6; D remains ambiguous. V lost 4 bases and J lost 6, with 13 bases in between. This CDR3 contains 15 residues. Written as DNA, the CDR3 is TGTGCCAGCAGTTCCACGATAGGACGTAATTCACCCCTCCACTAT. Its translation: CASSSTIGRNSPLHY.

With respect to this clonotype: Its ends do not fully match the called genes, so a read error is possible. CDR3 region: CASSQGQDTELFF. The CDR3 DNA reads TGTGCCAGCAGCCAAGGGCAGGATACGGAACTGTTTTTT. The chain has TRBV4-1 and TRBJ1-4; D is ambiguous. Germline loops: CDR1 MGHRA, CDR2 YSYEKL. The CDR3 spans 13 residues.

Note on this clonotype: At one of its ends the junction is not consistent with the germline gene, which may arise from a read error. The chain joins TRBV7-8 to TRBJ2-2; tentative D call: TRBD1 (6 bases). The germline V gene encodes CDR1 SGHVS and CDR2 FQNEAQ. This CDR3 is built from 12 residues. In DNA, the CDR3 is TGTACCAGCAGCTTTAGAGAGGGGGAACTGTTTTTT. Translated: CTSSFREGELFF.

On this clonotype itself: An end of the junction differs from the germline gene, which may be a read error. The J gene is TRBJ2-2, the V gene TRBV6-1, with 7 bases fitting TRBD1. Germline V CDR1 and CDR2: MNHNS, SASEGT. This CDR3 has 16 amino acids. In nucleotides, the CDR3 is TGTACCAGCAGTGAAGGGTACAGGGGAAACACCGTGGAGCTATTTTTT. Protein: CTSSEGYRGNTVELFF.

Concerning this clonotype itself: An end of the junction differs from the germline gene, which may be a read error. This chain connects TRBV9 to TRBJ2-3, with D possibly matching TRBD1 (6 bases). There are 16 residues in the CDR3. CDR1 and CDR2 from the germline V gene are SGDLS and YYNGEE. The CDR3 DNA reads TGTGCCAGCAGCGTAGACTCGATCAGGGGAACAGACACGCAGTATTTT. This sequence encodes CASSVDSIRGTDTQYF. The full variable domain, with the rest looked up from reference TRBV9 and TRBJ2-3, is DSGVTQTPKHLITATGQRVTLRCSPRSGDLSVYWYQQSLDQGLQFLIQYYNGEERAKGNILERFSAQQFPDLHSELNLSSLELGDSALYFCASSVDSIRGTDTQYFGPGTRLTVL.

Details on this clonotype: The junction and the germline gene differ at one end; a read error may be behind it. The chain joins TRBV29-1 to TRBJ1-2, with 9 bases aligning to TRBD1. The CDR3 totals 14 residues. The V gene's germline CDR1 is SQVTM and CDR2 ANQGSEA. DNA of the CDR3: TGCAGCGTGCGAGCCGGGACAGGGAACTATGGCCACACATTC. Its translation is CSVRAGTGNYGHTF.

This clonotype was picked up a small number of times. Sequence at one end of the junction differs from germline and may be a read error. J is TRBJ1-5 and V is TRBV6-1, with a weak D call TRBD1 (5 bases). The V gene's germline CDR1 is MNHNS and CDR2 SASEGT. The CDR3 spans 13 residues. The CDR3 DNA is TGTGCCAGCAACAGGTGGGGAGGTCAGCCCCAGCACTTT. Protein product: CASNRWGGQPQHF.

The chain carries TRBV6-6 and TRBJ1-1; no firm D call. The V end was cut by 9 bases, the J end by 4 bases, with 21 bases between. The germline CDR1 and CDR2 sequences are MNHNY and SVGAGI (reference sequence). The length of the CDR3 is 15 residues. The CDR3, as DNA: TGTGCCAGTAGGTCGGGGATAGTGGCGCCCACTGAAGCTTTCTTT. Protein product: CASRSGIVAPTEAFF.

Details on this clonotype: A junction end diverges from the germline sequence, so it may reflect a read error. This chain uses TRBV29-1 with TRBJ2-5, with a weak D call TRBD2 (5 bases). Germline assignment: CDR1 SQVTM and CDR2 ANQGSEA. The CDR3 has 12 residues. This CDR3 is CNVVGVGETQIF. The CDR3, as DNA: TGCAACGTTGTCGGGGTGGGAGAGACCCAGATCTTC.

About this clonotype: Sequence at one end of the junction differs from germline and may be a read error. The chain employs TRBV11-2 and TRBJ2-7; D possibly corresponds to TRBD2 (8 bases). The CDR3 has 15 residues. Germline V gene data show CDR1 as SGHAT and CDR2 as FQNNGV. This chain's CDR3 is CANNQYSGGGYEQYF. In nucleotides, the CDR3 is TGTGCCAACAACCAATATTCGGGAGGGGGCTACGAACAGTACTTC.

Notes on this clonotype: Lacking the conserved final phenylalanine or tryptophan, this CDR3 likely reflects a read error. The gene calls are TRBV29-1 and TRBJ2-1, with D tentatively TRBD1 or TRBD2 (5 bases each). Trimming removed 4 bases from V and 12 bases from J, with 28 bases in between. Per germline, CDR1 SQVTM and CDR2 ANQGSEA. There are 16 residues in the CDR3. Here the CDR3 reads CSVALLDSRSYNGQFL. The CDR3 DNA is TGCAGCGTTGCCCTACTAGACAGTCGCTCCTACAACGGGCAGTTCTTA.

About this clonotype: The missing conserved phenylalanine or tryptophan at the end of this CDR3 makes a read error likely. The J gene is TRBJ2-7, the V gene TRBV12-3 or TRBV12-4; the D gene is possibly TRBD2 (6 bases). The CDR3 consists of 15 residues. V lost 10 bases, J lost 4 bases, and 23 bases lay in between. The CDR3, as DNA: TGTGCCAACACCGAACCGGGACTGGCTTTTTACGAGCAGTACCTC. Its protein product is CANTEPGLAFYEQYL.

Points on this clonotype: This likely comes from a read error, as the CDR3 has no conserved phenylalanine or tryptophan at its end. The rearrangement joins TRBV11-2 to TRBJ2-1; D unresolved. CDR1 SGHAT and CDR2 FQNNGV come from the germline V gene. The CDR3 totals 15 residues. The CDR3 DNA reads as TGTGCCAGCAGCCCCCATGGGGAACTCAACAATGGGCAGTTCCTC. It yields the protein CASSPHGELNNGQFL.

To note about this clonotype: Since no conserved phenylalanine or tryptophan closes the CDR3, a read error is the likely cause. The chain recombines TRBV11-2 with TRBJ2-7; 9 bases line up with TRBD1. Per germline, CDR1 SGHAT and CDR2 FQNNGV. There are 18 residues in the CDR3. CDR3 protein: CVSNLIDMGTGYSYEQYL. DNA for the CDR3: TGTGTCAGCAACTTAATAGACATGGGGACAGGGTATTCCTACGAGCAGTACTTA.

Points on this clonotype: A junction boundary mismatches the germline segment, possibly from a read error. The V call is TRBV4-1, the J call TRBJ2-3, with D possibly being TRBD2 (7 bases). The CDR3 has 15 amino acids. Per germline, CDR1 MGHRA and CDR2 YSYEKL. CDR3 sequence reads: CASSPPGGDTYTQYF. The DNA of the CDR3 is TGCGCCAGCAGCCCCCCTGGGGGGGACACATATACGCAGTATTTT.

Regarding this clonotype: It is likely a read error, because the conserved phenylalanine at the end of the CDR3 is missing. Because the CDR3's place on the DNA is in doubt, the DNA is left out and the CDR3 is given as listed by TCRdb. The chain couples TRBV6-1 to TRBJ2-2; TRBD1 is the table's D call, not checked against the DNA. CDR1 MNHNS and CDR2 SASEGT come from the germline V gene. The CDR3 has 16 amino acids, counting both end residues. The CDR3 sequence is CAGSALRQDNTGSCFI.